A selection of T cell receptor beta chains follows, all from one sample in a study of blood T cell repertoires in COVID-19. The data were produced by immunoSEQ multiplex PCR, yet TCRdb's version contains in-frame clones alone and is incomplete. This sample has approximately 21,000 clones, with roughly four fifths found just once. Sequenced material: peripheral blood. These receptors all stem from a human donor in a cohort sampled during active or convalescent COVID-19. Each CDR3 is given with its conserved first and last residue. Fields, in order: V gene, clone size, D gene, J gene, CDR3 protein, CDR3 DNA. A D gene is named only where the DNA matches it firmly. Clone size is not always given. Where it is, it says once, few, many or a class for expanded clones.

>TRBV7-6|NA|TRBD1|TRBJ2-7
CASSLLPGQGFPYEQYF
TGTGCCAGCAGCTTATTACCGGGACAGGGGTTTCCCTACGAGCAGTACTTC
>TRBV2|few|NA|TRBJ1-1
CASSALWGVAEAFF
TGTGCCAGCAGTGCCTTGTGGGGCGTCGCTGAAGCTTTCTTT
>TRBV10-3|NA|NA|TRBJ1-4
CATSLTGGTNEKLFF
TGTGCCACCTCTTTAACTGGGGGCACTAATGAAAAACTGTTTTTT
>TRBV10-2|few|NA|TRBJ1-1
CASYRDFGSTEAFF
TGCGCCAGCTACCGGGACTTCGGGTCCACTGAAGCTTTCTTT
>TRBV7-2|NA|NA|TRBJ1-2
CASSLARGVSGYGYTF
TGTGCCAGCAGCTTAGCACGGGGAGTCTCTGGCTATGGCTACACCTTC
>TRBV6-6|NA|NA|TRBJ1-1
CASSYGEMPNTEAFF
TGTGCCAGCAGTTACGGGGAGATGCCGAACACTGAAGCTTTCTTT
>TRBV7-2|NA|NA|TRBJ2-1
CASSLMGTILFNEQFF
TGTGCCAGCAGCTTAATGGGCACCATCCTCTTCAATGAGCAGTTCTTC
>TRBV11-2|NA|NA|TRBJ1-3
CASSLARSGNTIYF
TGTGCCAGCAGCTTAGCCAGGTCTGGAAACACCATATATTTT
>TRBV6-5|NA|TRBD2|TRBJ2-5
CASLGRVPGGQTQYF
TGTGCCAGCCTGGGGAGGGTCCCCGGGGGACAGACCCAGTACTTC
>TRBV10-3|NA|TRBD2|TRBJ2-5
CAISEYAGTNQETQYF
TGTGCCATCAGTGAGTATGCCGGGACTAACCAAGAGACCCAGTACTTC
>TRBV5-5|few|TRBD2|TRBJ2-1
CASSSRLAGSSYNEQFF
TGTGCCAGCAGCTCTAGACTAGCGGGAAGCTCCTACAATGAGCAGTTCTTC
>TRBV27|NA|TRBD1|TRBJ2-1
CASSQGASYNEQFF
TGTGCCAGCAGTCAGGGGGCGTCCTACAATGAGCAGTTCTTC
>TRBV3-1/TRBV3-2|once|NA|TRBJ1-4
CASSRGPSRTNEKLFF
TGTGCCAGCAGCCGGGGGCCCTCGCGGACTAATGAAAAACTGTTTTTT
>TRBV5-6|NA|NA|TRBJ1-4
CASSLVQGLTDATNEKLFF
TGTGCCAGCAGCTTGGTGCAGGGATTGACCGACGCAACTAATGAAAAACTGTTTTTT
>TRBV11-2|NA|NA|TRBJ1-3
CASSLGQLLSGNTIYF
TGTGCCAGCAGCTTAGGACAGCTTCTCTCTGGAAACACCATATATTTT
>TRBV5-4|NA|NA|TRBJ1-1
CASSLEEGRKTFF
TGTGCCAGCAGCTTGGAGGAGGGGAGGAAGACTTTCTTT
>TRBV20-1|NA|NA|TRBJ1-5
CSASRGHLNQPQHF
TGCAGTGCTAGTAGAGGACACCTCAATCAGCCCCAGCATTTT
>TRBV7-2|once|TRBD1|TRBJ1-2
CASSLGGTGSNYGYTF
TGTGCCAGCAGCTTAGGGGGGACAGGGTCTAACTATGGCTACACCTTC
>TRBV27|NA|NA|TRBJ1-5
CASRRTDNQPQHF
TGTGCCAGCAGAAGGACAGATAATCAGCCCCAGCATTTT
>TRBV29-1|NA|NA|TRBJ2-6
CSVEDWGAGANVLTF
TGCAGCGTTGAAGACTGGGGAGCCGGGGCCAACGTCCTGACTTTC
>TRBV7-8|NA|TRBD1|TRBJ1-3
CASSFSNRDRAGNTIYF
TGTGCCAGCAGCTTTTCTAACCGGGACAGGGCCGGAAACACCATATATTTT
>TRBV29-1|NA|TRBD1|TRBJ2-1
CSAPGQPHNEQFF
TGCAGCGCTCCGGGACAGCCTCACAATGAGCAGTTCTTC
>TRBV5-5|NA|TRBD2|TRBJ2-5
CASSSYLLAGEETQYF
TGTGCCAGCAGCTCCTATCTCTTAGCGGGAGAAGAGACCCAGTACTTC
>TRBV18|NA|NA|TRBJ1-3
CASSPQGSSSGNTIYF
TGTGCCAGCTCACCACAGGGGTCGAGCTCTGGAAACACCATATATTTT
>TRBV28|few|NA|TRBJ1-5
CASRMDSSNQPQHF
TGTGCCAGCAGGATGGACAGTAGCAATCAGCCCCAGCATTTT
>TRBV28|NA|NA|TRBJ2-2
CASSLYRAGSGELFF
TGTGCCAGCAGTTTATACAGGGCAGGGTCCGGGGAGCTGTTTTTT
>TRBV6-6|NA|NA|TRBJ2-7
CASSLNYEQYF
TGTGCCAGCAGCCTAAACTACGAGCAGTACTTC
>TRBV4-3|once|TRBD2|TRBJ2-7
CASSQGLGGYTYEQYF
TGCGCCAGCAGCCAAGGTCTGGGAGGGTATACCTACGAGCAGTACTTC
>TRBV28|NA|NA|TRBJ2-1
CASSSGLTEQFF
TGTGCCAGCAGTTCCGGACTCACGGAGCAGTTCTTC
>TRBV19|NA|NA|TRBJ2-3
CASSMSLGVSDTQYF
TGTGCCAGTAGTATGAGTCTAGGAGTATCAGATACGCAGTATTTT